Listed below are T cell receptor beta chains from one sample, sequenced in a study of blood T cells in healthy people across ages. In TCRdb, the 5' RACE reads were re-called with MiXCR into one record per CDR3 protein. The sample holds approximately 960,000 distinct CDR3 sequences, about 28% seen once. These same data were also listed under a study on T cells of mothers and their children.

The material sequenced was blood. The origin of the receptors is a woman between 40 and 50 years old in good health. Both conserved end residues are part of each CDR3. Fields, in order: D gene, J gene, V gene, clone size, CDR3 DNA, CDR3 protein. A D gene is named only where the DNA matches it firmly. Not all rows give a size; the values are once, few, many and, for expanded clones, a class.

d_call: NA
j_call: TRBJ2-3
v_call: TRBV10-3
clone_size: few
cdr3_nt: TGTGCCATCAGTGAGTCAATGGATACGCAGTATTTT
cdr3_aa: CAISESMDTQYF

d_call: NA
j_call: TRBJ1-1
v_call: TRBV7-9
clone_size: few
cdr3_nt: TGTGCCAGCGGCCCGCGGGCGAACACTGAAGCTTTCTTT
cdr3_aa: CASGPRANTEAFF

d_call: NA
j_call: TRBJ2-5
v_call: TRBV7-9
clone_size: many
cdr3_nt: TGTGCCAGCAGCTGGCAGGGAGAGGAGACCCAGTACTTC
cdr3_aa: CASSWQGEETQYF

d_call: NA
j_call: TRBJ2-4
v_call: TRBV5-1
clone_size: few
cdr3_nt: TGCGCCAGCAGCTTGGAAGGGTTCGGAAGCATTCAGTACTTC
cdr3_aa: CASSLEGFGSIQYF

d_call: NA
j_call: TRBJ2-1
v_call: TRBV6-2/TRBV6-3
clone_size: NA
cdr3_nt: TGTGCCAGCGCAGGGCCCGAGCAGTTCTTC
cdr3_aa: CASAGPEQFF

d_call: TRBD2
j_call: TRBJ2-1
v_call: TRBV9
clone_size: many
cdr3_nt: TGTGCCAGCAGCGTAGGTCCCAGCGGGGGGGCTAATGAGCAGTTCTTC
cdr3_aa: CASSVGPSGGANEQFF

d_call: TRBD1
j_call: TRBJ1-2
v_call: TRBV2
clone_size: NA
cdr3_nt: TGTGCCAGGAAACAGGGGTCAAACTATGGCTACACCTTC
cdr3_aa: CARKQGSNYGYTF

d_call: NA
j_call: TRBJ2-7
v_call: TRBV3-1
clone_size: few
cdr3_nt: TGTGCCAGCAGCCAAGGGCTTAGGCCCTACGAGCAGTACTTC
cdr3_aa: CASSQGLRPYEQYF

d_call: NA
j_call: TRBJ2-1
v_call: TRBV24-1
clone_size: NA
cdr3_nt: TGTGCCACCAGTGATCACAGAAACAATGAGCAGTTCTTC
cdr3_aa: CATSDHRNNEQFF

d_call: NA
j_call: TRBJ2-1
v_call: TRBV7-6
clone_size: once
cdr3_nt: TGTGCCAGCAGCCCAGCGTCCAATGAGCAGTTCTTC
cdr3_aa: CASSPASNEQFF

d_call: NA
j_call: TRBJ1-2
v_call: TRBV12-5
clone_size: NA
cdr3_nt: TGTGCTAGTGGTTTGGTACTCCACGGAGCTAACTATGGCTACACCTTC
cdr3_aa: CASGLVLHGANYGYTF

d_call: NA
j_call: TRBJ1-2
v_call: TRBV12-3/TRBV12-4
clone_size: few
cdr3_nt: TGTGCCAGCAGTTTATCGTCACCTTTTGGAGGCTACACCTTC
cdr3_aa: CASSLSSPFGGYTF

d_call: NA
j_call: TRBJ2-2
v_call: TRBV6-4
clone_size: many
cdr3_nt: TGTGCCAGCAGTGAAGGAGGAGTGGACACCGGGGAGCTGTTTTTT
cdr3_aa: CASSEGGVDTGELFF

d_call: NA
j_call: TRBJ2-7
v_call: TRBV3-1
clone_size: few
cdr3_nt: TGTGCCAGCAGCCAAGGGGGGGGAGGACAGACCTACGAGCAGTACTTC
cdr3_aa: CASSQGGGGQTYEQYF

d_call: TRBD1
j_call: TRBJ1-6
v_call: TRBV7-9
clone_size: few
cdr3_nt: TGTGCCAGCAGCTTAGGACAGGGGCCGTCACCCCTCCACTTT
cdr3_aa: CASSLGQGPSPLHF

d_call: NA
j_call: TRBJ1-2
v_call: TRBV7-6
clone_size: few
cdr3_nt: TGTGCCAGCAGCGGGGGTTCGGGCCCGATTAACTATGGCTACACCTTC
cdr3_aa: CASSGGSGPINYGYTF

d_call: TRBD1
j_call: TRBJ1-2
v_call: TRBV28
clone_size: NA
cdr3_nt: TGTGCCAGCAGCTCACAGGGGGCTGGCTACACCTTC
cdr3_aa: CASSSQGAGYTF

d_call: NA
j_call: TRBJ1-1
v_call: TRBV7-8
clone_size: few
cdr3_nt: TGTGCCAGCAGCTTCGAGACGTTAGGCGCCACTGAAGCTTTCTTT
cdr3_aa: CASSFETLGATEAFF

d_call: TRBD2
j_call: TRBJ2-6
v_call: TRBV11-1
clone_size: few
cdr3_nt: TGTGCCAGCAGCTTACCCTCGCGGGGGGGCCGTCCGGGGTTGTGGGCCAACGTCCTGACTTTC
cdr3_aa: CASSLPSRGGRPGLWANVLTF

d_call: NA
j_call: TRBJ2-7
v_call: TRBV7-6
clone_size: NA
cdr3_nt: TGTGCCAGCAGCCTGCACCAGGACAGAGCCTACGAGCAGTACTTC
cdr3_aa: CASSLHQDRAYEQYF

d_call: NA
j_call: TRBJ1-1
v_call: TRBV20-1
clone_size: NA
cdr3_nt: TGCAGTGCTAGAGCGGCAGTTGAAGCTTTCTTT
cdr3_aa: CSARAAVEAFF

d_call: NA
j_call: TRBJ1-2
v_call: TRBV12-3/TRBV12-4
clone_size: many
cdr3_nt: TGTGCCAGCAGTTTAGCAGTGGGGCAGGGCTATGGCTACACCTTC
cdr3_aa: CASSLAVGQGYGYTF